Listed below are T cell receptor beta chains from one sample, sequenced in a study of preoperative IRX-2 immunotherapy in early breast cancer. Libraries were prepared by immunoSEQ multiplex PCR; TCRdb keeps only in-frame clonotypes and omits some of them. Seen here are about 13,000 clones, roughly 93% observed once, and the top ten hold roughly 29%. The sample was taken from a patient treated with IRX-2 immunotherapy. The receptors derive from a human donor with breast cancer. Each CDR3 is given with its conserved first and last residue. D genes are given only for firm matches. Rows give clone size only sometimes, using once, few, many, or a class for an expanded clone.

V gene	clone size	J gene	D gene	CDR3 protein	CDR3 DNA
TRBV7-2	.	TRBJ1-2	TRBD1	CASSLRQGEGAVGYTF	TGTGCCAGCAGCTTAAGGCAGGGGGAGGGGGCGGTTGGCTACACCTTC
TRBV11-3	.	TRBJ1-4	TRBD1	CASSSGGGSEKLFF	TGTGCCAGCAGCTCCGGAGGGGGCTCTGAAAAACTGTTTTTT
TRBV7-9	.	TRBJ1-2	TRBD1	CASSLDETGPFRYTF	TGTGCCAGCAGCCTAGACGAGACAGGGCCTTTCCGCTACACCTTC
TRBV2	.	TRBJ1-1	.	CASRIQRSGTEAFF	TGTGCCAGCAGAATACAGCGGAGCGGAACTGAAGCTTTCTTT
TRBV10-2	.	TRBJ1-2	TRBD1	CASATRDRAGGYTF	TGCGCCAGCGCAACCCGGGACAGGGCTGGTGGCTACACCTTC
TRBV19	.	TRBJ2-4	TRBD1	CASKGTGIAKNIQYF	TGTGCCAGTAAGGGGACAGGAATAGCCAAAAACATTCAGTACTTC
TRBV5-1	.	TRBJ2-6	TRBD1	CASSLNTGVNGANVLTF	TGCGCCAGCAGCCTAAATACAGGGGTGAATGGGGCCAACGTCCTGACTTTC
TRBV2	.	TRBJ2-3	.	CASSRTDTQYF	TGTGCCAGCAGCCGCACAGATACGCAGTATTTT
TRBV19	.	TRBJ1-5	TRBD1	CASRTKGQGLNQPQHF	TGTGCCAGTAGAACGAAGGGACAGGGCCTCAATCAGCCCCAGCATTTT
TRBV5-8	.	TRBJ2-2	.	CASSPQGTTGELFF	TGTGCCAGCAGTCCTCAGGGCACCACCGGGGAGCTGTTTTTT
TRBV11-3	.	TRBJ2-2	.	CASSLDPGTPIGELFF	TGTGCCAGCAGCTTAGACCCCGGGACTCCCATTGGGGAGCTGTTTTTT
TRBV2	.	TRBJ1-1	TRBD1	CASSDRGPNTEAFF	TGTGCCAGCAGTGACAGGGGGCCCAACACTGAAGCTTTCTTT
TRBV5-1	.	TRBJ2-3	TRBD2	CASSQGTSGSTDTQYF	TGCGCCAGCAGCCAAGGGACTAGCGGGAGCACAGATACGCAGTATTTT
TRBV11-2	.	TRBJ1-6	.	CASSPIQGHNSPLHF	TGTGCCAGCAGCCCCATACAGGGTCATAATTCACCCCTCCACTTT
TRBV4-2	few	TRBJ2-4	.	CASSQTGHVAKNIQYF	TGTGCCAGCAGCCAAACGGGCCACGTAGCCAAAAACATTCAGTACTTC
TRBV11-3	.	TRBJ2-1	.	CASKKGGSYNEQFF	TGTGCCAGCAAGAAAGGGGGATCCTACAATGAGCAGTTCTTC
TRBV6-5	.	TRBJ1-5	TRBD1	CASRATGGGQPQHF	TGTGCCAGCAGAGCGACAGGGGGTGGTCAGCCCCAGCATTTT
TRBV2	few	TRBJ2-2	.	CASRRELNTGELFF	TGTGCCAGCAGGAGGGAGTTGAACACCGGGGAGCTGTTTTTT
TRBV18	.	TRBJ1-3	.	CASSPGLGRSGNTIYF	TGTGCCAGCTCACCTGGACTGGGAAGGTCTGGAAACACCATATATTTT
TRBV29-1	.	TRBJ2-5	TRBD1	CSVRDRGLETQYF	TGCAGCGTTCGGGACAGGGGGCTCGAGACCCAGTACTTC
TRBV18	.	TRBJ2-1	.	CASSPLAGGGNEQFF	TGTGCCAGCTCACCATTGGCAGGCGGCGGAAATGAGCAGTTCTTC
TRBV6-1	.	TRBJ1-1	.	CASSEGTLNTEAFF	TGTGCCAGCAGTGAAGGGACGCTGAACACTGAAGCTTTCTTT
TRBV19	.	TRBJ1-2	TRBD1	CASSTTGGAKGYTF	TGTGCCAGTAGTACGACAGGGGGCGCGAAAGGCTACACCTTC
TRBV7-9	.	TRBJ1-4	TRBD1	CASSLARGQGLFF	TGTGCCAGCAGCTTAGCGAGGGGACAGGGGTTGTTTTTT
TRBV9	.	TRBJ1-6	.	CASSAASYNSPLHF	TGTGCCAGCAGCGCCGCTTCCTATAATTCACCCCTCCACTTT
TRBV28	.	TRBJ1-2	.	CASRLGGILYGYTF	TGTGCCAGCAGATTAGGTGGCATCCTCTATGGCTACACCTTC
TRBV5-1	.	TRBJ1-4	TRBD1	CASRGGQANEKLFF	TGCGCCAGCAGGGGGGGACAGGCTAATGAAAAACTGTTTTTT
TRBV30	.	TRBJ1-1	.	CAWSYRRVTEAFF	TGTGCCTGGAGTTACAGGCGGGTCACTGAAGCTTTCTTT
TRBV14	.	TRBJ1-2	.	CASSPMNYGYTF	TGTGCCAGCAGCCCAATGAACTATGGCTACACCTTC
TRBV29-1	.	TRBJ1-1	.	CSVEESAGTEAFF	TGCAGCGTTGAAGAAAGCGCAGGGACTGAAGCTTTCTTT
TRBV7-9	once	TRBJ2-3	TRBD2	CASSPSGGEGTQYF	TGTGCCAGCAGCCCGAGCGGGGGTGAGGGTACGCAGTATTTT
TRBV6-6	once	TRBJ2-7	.	CASRPGQSEQYF	TGTGCCAGCAGGCCGGGACAAAGCGAGCAGTACTTC
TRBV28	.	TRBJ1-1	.	CASIGTRNTEAFF	TGTGCCAGCATTGGGACAAGAAACACTGAAGCTTTCTTT
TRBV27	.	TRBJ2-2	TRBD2	CASSLDSGGAAGELFF	TGTGCCAGCAGTCTTGATAGCGGGGGGGCGGCCGGGGAGCTGTTTTTT
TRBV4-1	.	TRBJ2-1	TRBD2	CASSQDRRGGHNNEQFF	TGCGCCAGCAGCCAAGATAGGCGGGGGGGCCATAACAATGAGCAGTTCTTC
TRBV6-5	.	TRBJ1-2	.	CASSYPMGTWGYTF	TGTGCCAGCAGTTACCCGATGGGGACCTGGGGCTACACCTTC
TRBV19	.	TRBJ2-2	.	CASSGLDTGELFF	TGTGCCAGTAGTGGGCTCGACACCGGGGAGCTGTTTTTT
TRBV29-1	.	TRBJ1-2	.	CSVTTLSGRKGKWYGYTF	TGCAGCGTGACAACCCTCTCAGGAAGAAAGGGGAAATGGTATGGCTACACCTTC
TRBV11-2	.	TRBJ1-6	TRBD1	CASSLEVRGNSPLHF	TGTGCCAGCAGCTTAGAGGTCAGGGGGAATTCACCCCTCCACTTT
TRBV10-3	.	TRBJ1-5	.	CAISDSGNGQPQHF	TGTGCCATCAGTGACTCAGGGAACGGTCAGCCCCAGCATTTT
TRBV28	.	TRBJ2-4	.	CASTRGDLAKNIQYF	TGTGCCAGCACAAGGGGGGATTTAGCCAAAAACATTCAGTACTTC